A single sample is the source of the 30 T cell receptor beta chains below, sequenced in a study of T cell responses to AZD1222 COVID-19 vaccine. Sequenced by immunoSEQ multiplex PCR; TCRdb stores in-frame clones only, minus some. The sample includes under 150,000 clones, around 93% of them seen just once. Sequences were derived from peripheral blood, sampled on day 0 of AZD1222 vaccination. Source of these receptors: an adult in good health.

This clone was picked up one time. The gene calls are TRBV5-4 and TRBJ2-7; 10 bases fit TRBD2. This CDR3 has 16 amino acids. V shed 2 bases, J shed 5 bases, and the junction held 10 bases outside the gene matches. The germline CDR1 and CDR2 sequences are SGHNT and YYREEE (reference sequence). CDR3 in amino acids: CASSLDLAGASDEQYF. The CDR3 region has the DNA TGTGCCAGCAGCTTAGATCTAGCGGGAGCAAGCGACGAGCAGTACTTC.

The DNA for the CDR3 is TGTGCCACCAGCTACGGACAGGGGAGAGAGAGGCCCGAAGCTTTCTTT. Protein: CATSYGQGRERPEAFF. The chain has TRBV15 and TRBJ1-1; 9 bases align to TRBD1. CDR3 length: 16 amino acids. The V and J ends lost 5 bases and 8 bases, in that order; junction bases with no gene match: 15. CDR1 and CDR2 (germline): LNHNV, YYDKDF (reference sequence).

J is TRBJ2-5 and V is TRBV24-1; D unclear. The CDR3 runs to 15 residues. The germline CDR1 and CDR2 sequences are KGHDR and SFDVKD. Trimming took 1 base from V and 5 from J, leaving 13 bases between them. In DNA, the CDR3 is TGTGCCACCAGTGATTTTGACCAGGATAGGGAGACCCAGTACTTC. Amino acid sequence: CATSDFDQDRETQYF.

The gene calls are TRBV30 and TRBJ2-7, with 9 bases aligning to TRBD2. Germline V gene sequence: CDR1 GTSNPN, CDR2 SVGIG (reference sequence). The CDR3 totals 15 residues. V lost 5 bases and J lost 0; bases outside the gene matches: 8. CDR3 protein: CAWDIGLAYSYEQYF. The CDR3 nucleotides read TGTGCCTGGGATATAGGACTAGCGTACTCCTACGAGCAGTACTTC. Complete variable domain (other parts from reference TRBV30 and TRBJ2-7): SQTIHQWPATLVQPVGSPLSLECTVEGTSNPNLYWYRQAAGRGLQLLFYSVGIGQISSEVPQNLSASRPQDRQFILSSKKLLLSDSGFYLCAWDIGLAYSYEQYFGPGTRLTVT.

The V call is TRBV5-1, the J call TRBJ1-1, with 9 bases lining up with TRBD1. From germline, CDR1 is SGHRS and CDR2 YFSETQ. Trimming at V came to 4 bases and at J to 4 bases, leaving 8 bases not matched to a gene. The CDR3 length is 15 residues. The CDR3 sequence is CASSGTGGITTEAFF. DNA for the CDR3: TGCGCCAGCAGCGGAACAGGGGGCATTACCACTGAAGCTTTCTTT.

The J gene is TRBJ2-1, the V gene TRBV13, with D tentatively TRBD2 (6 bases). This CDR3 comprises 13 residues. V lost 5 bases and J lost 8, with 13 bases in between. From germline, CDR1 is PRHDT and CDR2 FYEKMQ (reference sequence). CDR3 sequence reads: CASSLSRGDEQFF. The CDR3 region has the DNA TGTGCCAGCAGCCTATCGCGGGGCGATGAGCAGTTCTTC.

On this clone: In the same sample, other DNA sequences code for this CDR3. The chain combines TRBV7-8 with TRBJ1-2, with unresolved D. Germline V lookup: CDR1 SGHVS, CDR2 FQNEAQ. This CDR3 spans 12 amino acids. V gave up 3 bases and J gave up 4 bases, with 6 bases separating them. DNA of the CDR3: TGTGCCAGCAGCTTCCAAGGCTATGGCTACACCTTC. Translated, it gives CASSFQGYGYTF.

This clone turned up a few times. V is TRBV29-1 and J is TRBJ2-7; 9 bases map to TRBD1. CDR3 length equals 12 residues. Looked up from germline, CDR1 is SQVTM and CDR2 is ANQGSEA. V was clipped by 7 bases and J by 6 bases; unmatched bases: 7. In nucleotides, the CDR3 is TGCAGCGGTGGACAGGGGATTCGCGAGCAGTACTTC. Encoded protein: CSGGQGIREQYF.

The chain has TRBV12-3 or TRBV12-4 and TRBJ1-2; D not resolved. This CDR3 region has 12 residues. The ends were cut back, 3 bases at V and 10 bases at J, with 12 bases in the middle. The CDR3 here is CASSLMGEAYTF. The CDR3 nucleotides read TGTGCCAGCAGTTTGATGGGTGAAGCCTACACCTTC.

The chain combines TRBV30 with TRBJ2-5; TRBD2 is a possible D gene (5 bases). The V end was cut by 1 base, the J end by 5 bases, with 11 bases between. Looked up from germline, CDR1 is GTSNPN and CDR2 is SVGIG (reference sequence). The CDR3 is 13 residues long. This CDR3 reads CAWSGAQRETQYF. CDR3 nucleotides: TGTGCCTGGAGTGGGGCCCAGCGGGAGACCCAGTACTTC. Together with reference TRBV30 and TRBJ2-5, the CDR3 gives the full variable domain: SQTIHQWPATLVQPVGSPLSLECTVEGTSNPNLYWYRQAAGRGLQLLFYSVGIGQISSEVPQNLSASRPQDRQFILSSKKLLLSDSGFYLCAWSGAQRETQYFGPGTRLLVL.

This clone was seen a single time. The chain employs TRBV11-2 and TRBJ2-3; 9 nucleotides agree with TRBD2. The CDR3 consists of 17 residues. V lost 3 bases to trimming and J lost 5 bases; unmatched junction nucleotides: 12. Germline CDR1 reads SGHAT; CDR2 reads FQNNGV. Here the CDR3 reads CASSFDGWAGGGDTQYF. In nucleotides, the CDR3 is TGTGCCAGCAGCTTTGACGGATGGGCGGGAGGGGGAGATACGCAGTATTTT.

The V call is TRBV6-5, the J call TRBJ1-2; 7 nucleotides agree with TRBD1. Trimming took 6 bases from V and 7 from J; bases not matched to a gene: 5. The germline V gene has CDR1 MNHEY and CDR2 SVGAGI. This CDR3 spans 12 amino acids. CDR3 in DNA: TGTGCCAGCAGGACCGGACAGGTTGGCTACACCTTC. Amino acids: CASRTGQVGYTF.

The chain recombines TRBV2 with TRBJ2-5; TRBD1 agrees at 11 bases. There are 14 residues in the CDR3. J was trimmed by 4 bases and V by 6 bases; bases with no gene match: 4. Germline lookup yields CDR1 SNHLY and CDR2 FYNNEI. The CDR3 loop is CASRRTGGGETQYF. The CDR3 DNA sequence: TGTGCCAGCAGAAGGACAGGGGGCGGAGAGACCCAGTACTTC.

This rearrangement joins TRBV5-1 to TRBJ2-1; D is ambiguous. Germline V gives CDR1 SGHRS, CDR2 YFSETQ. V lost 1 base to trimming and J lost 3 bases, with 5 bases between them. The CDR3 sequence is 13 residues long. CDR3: CASSLSVYNEQFF. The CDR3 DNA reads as TGCGCCAGCAGCTTGAGTGTCTACAATGAGCAGTTCTTC. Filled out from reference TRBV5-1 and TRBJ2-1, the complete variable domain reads KAGVTQTPRYLIKTRGQQVTLSCSPISGHRSVSWYQQTPGQGLQFLFEYFSETQRNKGNFPGRFSGRQFSNSRSEMNVSTLELGDSALYLCASSLSVYNEQFFGPGTRLTVL.

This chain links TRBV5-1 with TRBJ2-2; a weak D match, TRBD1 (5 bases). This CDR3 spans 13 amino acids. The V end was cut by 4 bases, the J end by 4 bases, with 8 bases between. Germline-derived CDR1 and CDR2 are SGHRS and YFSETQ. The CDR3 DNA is TGCGCCAGCAGCCCGACAGTCACCGGGGAGCTGTTTTTT. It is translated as CASSPTVTGELFF. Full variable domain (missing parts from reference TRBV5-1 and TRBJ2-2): KAGVTQTPRYLIKTRGQQVTLSCSPISGHRSVSWYQQTPGQGLQFLFEYFSETQRNKGNFPGRFSGRQFSNSRSEMNVSTLELGDSALYLCASSPTVTGELFFGEGSRLTVL.

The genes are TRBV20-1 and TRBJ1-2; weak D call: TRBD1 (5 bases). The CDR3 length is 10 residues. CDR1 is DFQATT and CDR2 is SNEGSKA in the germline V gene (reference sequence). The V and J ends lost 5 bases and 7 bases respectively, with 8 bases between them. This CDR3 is CSARGGGYTF. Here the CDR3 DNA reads TGCAGTGCTCGGGGGGGTGGCTACACCTTC.

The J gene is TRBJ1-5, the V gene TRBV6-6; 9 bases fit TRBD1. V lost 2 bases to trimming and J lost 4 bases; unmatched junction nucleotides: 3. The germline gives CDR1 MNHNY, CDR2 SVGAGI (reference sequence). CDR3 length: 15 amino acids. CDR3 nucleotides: TGTGCCAGCAGTTACGGGACAGGGAGGAATCAGCCCCAGCATTTT. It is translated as CASSYGTGRNQPQHF.

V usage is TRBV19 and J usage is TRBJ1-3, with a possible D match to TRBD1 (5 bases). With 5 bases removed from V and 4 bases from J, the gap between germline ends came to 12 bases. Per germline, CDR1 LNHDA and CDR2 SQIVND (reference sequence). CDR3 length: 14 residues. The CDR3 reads CASSLGGTGNTIYF. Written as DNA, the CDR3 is TGTGCCAGTAGTCTCGGGGGAACAGGAAACACCATATATTTT.

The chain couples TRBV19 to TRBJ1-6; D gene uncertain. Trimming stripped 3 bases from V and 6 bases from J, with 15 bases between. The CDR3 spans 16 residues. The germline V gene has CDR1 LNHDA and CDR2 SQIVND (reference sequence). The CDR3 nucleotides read TGTGCCAGTAGTATGTCGACGTATGGAATTAATTCACCCCTCCACTTT. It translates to CASSMSTYGINSPLHF.

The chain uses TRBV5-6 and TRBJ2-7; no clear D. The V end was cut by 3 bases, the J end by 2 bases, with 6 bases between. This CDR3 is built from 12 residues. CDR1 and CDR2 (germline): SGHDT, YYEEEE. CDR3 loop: CASSSDAYEQYF. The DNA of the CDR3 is TGTGCCAGCAGCTCCGACGCCTACGAGCAGTACTTC.

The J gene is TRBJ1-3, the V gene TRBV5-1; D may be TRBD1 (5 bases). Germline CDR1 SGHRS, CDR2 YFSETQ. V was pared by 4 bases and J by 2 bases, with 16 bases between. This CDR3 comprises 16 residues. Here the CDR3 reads CASSPSSGTTGNTIYF. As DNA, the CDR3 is TGCGCCAGCAGCCCCTCTTCCGGGACTACTGGAAACACCATATATTTT.

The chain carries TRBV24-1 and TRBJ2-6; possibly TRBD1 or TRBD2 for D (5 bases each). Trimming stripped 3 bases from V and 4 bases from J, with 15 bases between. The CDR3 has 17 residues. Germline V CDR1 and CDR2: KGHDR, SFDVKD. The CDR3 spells CATSDPGPGSGANVLTF. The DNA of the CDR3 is TGTGCCACCAGTGATCCGGGACCGGGGTCCGGGGCCAACGTCCTGACTTTC.

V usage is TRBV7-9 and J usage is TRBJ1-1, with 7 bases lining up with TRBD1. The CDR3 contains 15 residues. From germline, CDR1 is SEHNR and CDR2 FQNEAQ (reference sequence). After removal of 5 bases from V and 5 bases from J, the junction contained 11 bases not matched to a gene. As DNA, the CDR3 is TGTGCCAGCAGCGCCAACAGGGGAACGAGAACTGAAGCTTTCTTT. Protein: CASSANRGTRTEAFF.

For the CDR3, the DNA is TGCGCCAGCAGCTTGGAGGGGTCCGGTAATGAAAAACTGTTTTTT. This translates into CASSLEGSGNEKLFF. The gene calls are TRBV5-1 and TRBJ1-4; TRBD1 might be the D (5 bases). V was trimmed by 0 bases and J by 4 bases, leaving 10 bases between them. The CDR3 is 15 residues long. The germline V gene has CDR1 SGHRS and CDR2 YFSETQ. Full variable domain (missing parts from reference TRBV5-1 and TRBJ1-4): KAGVTQTPRYLIKTRGQQVTLSCSPISGHRSVSWYQQTPGQGLQFLFEYFSETQRNKGNFPGRFSGRQFSNSRSEMNVSTLELGDSALYLCASSLEGSGNEKLFFGSGTQLSVL.

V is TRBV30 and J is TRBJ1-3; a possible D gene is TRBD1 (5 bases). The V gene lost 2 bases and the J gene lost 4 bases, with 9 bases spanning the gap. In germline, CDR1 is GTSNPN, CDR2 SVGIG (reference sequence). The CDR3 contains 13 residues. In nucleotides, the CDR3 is TGTGCCTGGAGTCCCGGGGCCGGAAACACCATATATTTT. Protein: CAWSPGAGNTIYF.

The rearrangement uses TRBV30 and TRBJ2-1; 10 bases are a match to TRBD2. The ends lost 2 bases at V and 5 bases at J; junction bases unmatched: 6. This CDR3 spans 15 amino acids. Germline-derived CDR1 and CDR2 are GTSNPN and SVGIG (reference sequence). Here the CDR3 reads CAWSRVAGGNNEQFF. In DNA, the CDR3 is TGTGCCTGGAGTAGGGTAGCGGGAGGTAACAATGAGCAGTTCTTC.

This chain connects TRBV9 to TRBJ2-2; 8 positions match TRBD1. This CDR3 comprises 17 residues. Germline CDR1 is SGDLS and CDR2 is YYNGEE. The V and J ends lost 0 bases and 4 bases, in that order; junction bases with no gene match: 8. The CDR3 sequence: CASSVARTGSSTGELFF. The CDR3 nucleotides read TGTGCCAGCAGCGTAGCTCGGACAGGGAGCAGCACCGGGGAGCTGTTTTTT.

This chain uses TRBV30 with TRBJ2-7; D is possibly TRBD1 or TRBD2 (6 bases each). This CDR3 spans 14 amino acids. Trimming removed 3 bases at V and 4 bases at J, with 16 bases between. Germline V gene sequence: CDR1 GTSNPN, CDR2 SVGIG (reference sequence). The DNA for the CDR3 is TGTGCCTGGAGCCTCGTGGGGGGCACGTACGAGCAGTACTTC. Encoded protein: CAWSLVGGTYEQYF.

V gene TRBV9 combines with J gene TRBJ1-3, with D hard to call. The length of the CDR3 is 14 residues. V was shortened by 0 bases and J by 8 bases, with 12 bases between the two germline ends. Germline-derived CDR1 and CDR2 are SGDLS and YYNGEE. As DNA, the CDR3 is TGTGCCAGCAGCGTAGGCTGGGAGGCTGACACCATATATTTT. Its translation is CASSVGWEADTIYF.

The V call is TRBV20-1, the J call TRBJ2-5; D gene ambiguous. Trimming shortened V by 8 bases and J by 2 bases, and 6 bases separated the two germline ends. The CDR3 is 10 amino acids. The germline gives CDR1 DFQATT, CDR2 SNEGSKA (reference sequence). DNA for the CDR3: TGCAGTCACGAGCAAGAGACCCAGTACTTC. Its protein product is CSHEQETQYF.